Presented here are 11 T cell receptor beta chains from one specimen sequenced in a study of shared clonotypes between healthy human individuals. The assay was immunoSEQ multiplex PCR, and TCRdb's table has in-frame clones only and misses some. The table shows some 1.4 million clones, with 95% to 97% occurring only once. The material sequenced was naive CD4+ T cells sorted from blood. Regarding subset: CD45RA+ positively selected. The receptors were gathered from a man aged 25 to 40 in good health.

CDR3 protein: CASSRPPTGVNGYTF. The CDR3 DNA reads TGTGCCAGCAGCCGCCCCCCGACAGGGGTCAACGGCTACACCTTC. V usage is TRBV6-6 and J usage is TRBJ1-2, with 8 bases lining up with TRBD1. Germline CDR1 is MNHNY and CDR2 is SVGAGI (reference sequence). J was trimmed by 8 bases and V by 6 bases; bases with no gene match: 14. The CDR3 sequence is 15 residues long.

The chain recombines TRBV2 with TRBJ2-3; 7 bases line up with TRBD1. Germline CDR1 and CDR2: SNHLY and FYNNEI. The CDR3 has 12 amino acids. J was trimmed by 11 bases and V by 5 bases; bases with no gene match: 7. Here the CDR3 reads CASSKQGPEQYF. The CDR3 DNA follows: TGTGCCAGCAGTAAACAGGGGCCGGAGCAGTATTTT. The whole variable domain, filled in from reference TRBV2 and TRBJ2-3, reads EPEVTQTPSHQVTQMGQEVILRCVPISNHLYFYWYRQILGQKVEFLVSFYNNEISEKSEIFDDQFSVERPDGSNFTLKIRSTKLEDSAMYFCASSKQGPEQYFGPGTRLTVL.

The V call is TRBV18, the J call TRBJ2-1; D uncertain. This CDR3 is built from 15 residues. Germline V lookup: CDR1 KGHSH, CDR2 LQKENI. V was shortened by 3 bases and J by 6 bases, with 15 bases between the two germline ends. CDR3 coding DNA: TGTGCCAGCTCACCTAGTCTGGCAGGAACCAATGAGCAGTTCTTC. Protein: CASSPSLAGTNEQFF.

As for this clone: In the same sample, other DNA sequences code for this CDR3. This chain joins TRBV9 and TRBJ2-1, with TRBD1 matching 10 bases. Germline CDR1 and CDR2: SGDLS and YYNGEE. J was trimmed by 10 bases and V by 0 bases; bases with no gene match: 13. The CDR3 totals 17 residues. CDR3 DNA: TGTGCCAGCAGCGTAGAAGTAGGTGGGACAGGGGCGGGGGAGCAGTTCTTC. Protein sequence: CASSVEVGGTGAGEQFF.

This clone has a single count. This sequence joins TRBV7-2 and TRBJ1-5; the D gene is possibly TRBD1 (6 bases). The ends were cut back, 1 base at V and 11 bases at J, with 9 bases in the middle. CDR1 SGHTA and CDR2 FQGNSA come from the germline V gene. The CDR3 is 12 residues long. The CDR3 DNA reads as TGTGCCAGCAGCTTAGGGGGGCAGGCCCAGCATTTT. It encodes CASSLGGQAQHF.

The chain recombines TRBV7-2 with TRBJ1-2, with a weak D call TRBD1 (6 bases). The V gene lost 5 bases and the J gene lost 8 bases, with 18 bases spanning the gap. Looked up from germline, CDR1 is SGHTA and CDR2 is FQGNSA. The CDR3 contains 14 residues. The CDR3, as DNA: TGTGCCAGCAGCCGCCGGATGGGGGCAGGGGGCTACACCTTC. Translation gives CASSRRMGAGGYTF. Looking up the rest from reference TRBV7-2 and TRBJ1-2 gives the full variable domain: GAGVSQSPSNKVTEKGKDVELRCDPISGHTALYWYRQSLGQGLEFLIYFQGNSAPDKSGLPSDRFSAERTGGSVSTLTIQRTQQEDSAVYLCASSRRMGAGGYTFGSGTRLTVV.

The V gene is TRBV18, the J gene TRBJ2-7; D remains unclear. The V and J ends lost 2 bases and 6 bases respectively, with 11 bases between them. The length of the CDR3 is 13 residues. The germline V gene has CDR1 KGHSH and CDR2 LQKENI. CDR3 bases: TGTGCCAGCTCACCAACGGCCTCTTCCGAGCAGTACTTC. It encodes CASSPTASSEQYF.

V is TRBV5-5 and J is TRBJ2-7; TRBD1 matches at 9 bases. The CDR3 is 16 residues long. Germline trimming cut 0 bases from V and 0 bases from J; bases unmatched to any gene: 4. The germline V gene has CDR1 SGHKS and CDR2 YYEKEE (reference sequence). This CDR3 reads CASSLGGQGFSYEQYF. In DNA form, the CDR3 reads TGTGCCAGCAGCTTGGGCGGACAGGGGTTCTCCTACGAGCAGTACTTC.

This chain links TRBV14 with TRBJ2-7; 10 bases align to TRBD2. With 1 base clipped from V and 3 bases from J, the junction kept 6 bases outside the gene matches. The V gene's germline CDR1 is SGHDN and CDR2 FVKESK. This CDR3 spans 16 amino acids. This CDR3 reads CASSQAYSGGIYEQYF. The CDR3 nucleotides are TGTGCCAGCAGCCAAGCCTATAGCGGGGGGATCTACGAGCAGTACTTC.

A remark on this clone: The sample carries other DNA sequences with the same CDR3. V usage is TRBV18 and J usage is TRBJ2-7; unclear D gene. Germline CDR1 is KGHSH and CDR2 is LQKENI. Trimming took off 6 bases at V and 2 bases at J, with 8 bases between the two ends. The CDR3 totals 12 residues. CDR3 amino acids: CASSPETYEQYF. CDR3 DNA: TGTGCCAGCTCGCCCGAGACCTACGAGCAGTACTTC.

This rearrangement joins TRBV28 to TRBJ1-3; 8 bases align to TRBD1. V trimming: 7 bases; J trimming: 1 base; junction bases outside the gene matches: 6. The CDR3 is 15 amino acids. CDR1 and CDR2 from the germline V gene are MDHEN and SYDVKM. The CDR3 spells CASIHRGGSGNTIYF. The CDR3 DNA reads TGTGCCAGCATCCACAGGGGGGGATCTGGAAACACCATATATTTT.